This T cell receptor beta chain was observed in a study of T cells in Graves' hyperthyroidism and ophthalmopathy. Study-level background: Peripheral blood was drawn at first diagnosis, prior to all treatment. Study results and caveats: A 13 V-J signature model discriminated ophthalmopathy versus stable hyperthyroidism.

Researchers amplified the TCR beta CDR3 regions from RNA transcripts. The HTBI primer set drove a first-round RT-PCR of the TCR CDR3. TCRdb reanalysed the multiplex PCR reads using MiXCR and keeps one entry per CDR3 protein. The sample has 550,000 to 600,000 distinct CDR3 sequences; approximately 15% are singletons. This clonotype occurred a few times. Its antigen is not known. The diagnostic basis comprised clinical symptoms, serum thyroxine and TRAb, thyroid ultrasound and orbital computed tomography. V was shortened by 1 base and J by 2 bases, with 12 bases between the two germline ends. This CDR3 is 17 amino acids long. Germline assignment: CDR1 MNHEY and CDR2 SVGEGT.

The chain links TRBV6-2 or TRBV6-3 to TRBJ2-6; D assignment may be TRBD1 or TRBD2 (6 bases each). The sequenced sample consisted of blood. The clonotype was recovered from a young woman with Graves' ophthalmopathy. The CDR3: CASSYYLGGTGANVLTF. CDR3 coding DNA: TGTGCCAGCAGTTACTACCTGGGGGGCACTGGGGCCAACGTCCTGACTTTC.